The text below deals with one T cell receptor (beta chain). These data come from a study of blood T cell repertoires in COVID-19. TCRdb's copy holds only in-frame clones and misses some; the assay was immunoSEQ multiplex PCR. This sample yields 55,000 to 80,000 clones, of which around 85% are seen a single time; roughly an eighth belongs to the top ten. The CDR3 runs 11 residues. Trimming took 4 bases from V and 4 from J, leaving 5 bases between them. Germline CDR1 and CDR2: SGHDT and YYEEEE. The gene calls are TRBV5-6 and TRBJ1-2; D uncertain. The material sequenced was peripheral blood. The TCR was taken from a human donor in a cohort sampled during active COVID-19. CDR3 region: CASSHTYGYTF. CDR3 coding DNA: TGTGCCAGCAGCCACACCTATGGCTACACCTTC.